This T cell receptor (beta chain) emerged from a study of pediatric ulcerative colitis (dated by TCRdb to between 2018 and 2021). About the investigation overall: Pancolitis was present in several ulcerative colitis patients and left-sided colitis in two, and histology consistent with ulcerative colitis was found in all of these patients. By Pediatric Ulcerative Colitis Activity Index, mild disease was classified in two patients, moderate disease in four and acute severe colitis in three. Nine or ten newly diagnosed, treatment-naive pediatric ulcerative colitis patients and a few non-IBD control children each provided paired blood and rectal samples. The study at large found these results: Because repertoires were derived from total lymphocyte DNA, patterns in rare subsets such as regulatory T cells may not have been reflected. Rectal repertoire features separated controls, mild-moderate and acute severe colitis patients; acute severe colitis showed reduced rectal diversity due to clonal expansions. Only a handful of individuals were included in the healthy control group, which was small. Two rectal CDR3 clonotypes were present in all ulcerative colitis patients and in none of the controls. Clonal overlap between a subject's own blood and rectum was significantly greater in ulcerative colitis patients than in controls, which suggests more T cell trafficking to inflamed tissue. Two patients' blood samples yielded substantially fewer templates for technical reasons and were excluded from blood-rectal overlap analysis.

On this clone itself: Its antigen is not yet known. There are no base qualities to consult, and no much larger clone falls within one base.

Before the diagnostic colonoscopy, none of the ulcerative colitis patients had been given any immunosuppressive medication. A blood sample was obtained concurrently with the colonoscopy. The Wizard kit (Promega) was used to extract genomic DNA from both blood and intestinal samples. Through the immunoSEQ TRB Survey service, multiplex V and J primers were used to amplify rearranged CDR3 beta regions from genomic DNA. To keep depth equal across samples, survey-level sequencing depth of up to 500,000 reads per sample was applied. The libraries were purified and pooled, then sequenced using Illumina technology. The authors processed their data as follows. Productive clonality, sample overlap, pairwise scatters, CDR3 beta length, V/D/J gene usage and productiveness were all assessed with the immunoSEQ online tools. Calculated diversity was the number of unique rearrangements divided by total templates times 100; Shannon and Simpson indices were also computed. Z-score normalized data were analyzed by principal component analysis with the R prcomp function and the ggbiplot package. Morisita's index was used to quantify the clonal overlap between blood and rectum within each subject. Sourced from immuneACCESS, this table was stored by TCRdb with only in-frame sequences that have V and J called. A share of the clones is absent; for the studies checked, an unresolved V gene accounts for under half, and the remainder has no known explanation. That table gives V, J and clone size, and the DNA gave D and trimming. Within this sample are fewer than 40,000 clones, with 70% to 90% of them counted one time only. The ten largest clones add up to approximately 23% of the sample.

V is pruned by 2 bases and J by 6 bases, leaving 3 bases of the junction without a gene match. The CDR3 covers 13 residues, taking in both the cysteine and the phenylalanine. Only the CDR3 DNA is retained, 39 bases long and in frame from the first base. The germline V gene (reference sequence) supplies CDR1 MNHEY and CDR2 SMNVEV. The chain links TRBV27 with TRBJ1-1, with TRBD1 matching 7 junction bases. Sample: blood. This receptor was identified in a girl between 10 and 17 years old with moderate ulcerative colitis. The CDR3 region reads CASSLTGVPEAFF. The nucleotides read TGTGCCAGCAGTTTAACAGGGGTTCCTGAAGCTTTCTTT.